These 7 T cell receptor beta chains were all obtained from the same sample, sequenced in a study of cytomegalovirus exposure and HLA in healthy donors. The PCR ran on 60 Vbeta and 13 Jbeta primers. This table comes from immunoSEQ multiplex PCR, and its TCRdb copy is limited to in-frame clones, with some not included. Of 90,000 to 110,000 clones in the sample, roughly 73% were seen once. Sequencing was done on a sample of PBMCs. Source of these receptors: a middle-aged woman in good health and CMV-seropositive.

The chain has TRBV5-1 and TRBJ1-3; a weak D match, TRBD1 (6 bases). Per germline, CDR1 SGHRS and CDR2 YFSETQ. The CDR3 loop spans 16 amino acids. The germline V and J ends were trimmed by 1 base and 0 bases, with 11 bases remaining between them. CDR3 nucleotide sequence: TGCGCCAGCAGCTTGCTAGGGGGATACTCTGGAAACACCATATATTTT. Encoded protein: CASSLLGGYSGNTIYF. The variable domain in full, completed from reference TRBV5-1 and TRBJ1-3, reads KAGVTQTPRYLIKTRGQQVTLSCSPISGHRSVSWYQQTPGQGLQFLFEYFSETQRNKGNFPGRFSGRQFSNSRSEMNVSTLELGDSALYLCASSLLGGYSGNTIYFGEGSWLTVV.

The J gene is TRBJ2-3, the V gene TRBV27; D is ambiguous. The CDR3 covers 13 residues. Looked up from germline, CDR1 is MNHEY and CDR2 is SMNVEV (reference sequence). V dropped 0 bases and J dropped 2 bases, with 3 bases sitting between them. The CDR3 nucleotides read TGTGCCAGCAGTTTATCCTACACAGATACGCAGTATTTT. It codes for CASSLSYTDTQYF.

The chain joins TRBV5-1 to TRBJ1-2; the D is unclear. CDR3 length: 14 amino acids. Germline loops: CDR1 SGHRS, CDR2 YFSETQ. V shed 0 bases and J shed 1 base, with 7 bases lying between them. The CDR3 is CASSLEFSNYGYTF. CDR3 sequence (DNA): TGCGCCAGCAGCTTGGAGTTTAGTAACTATGGCTACACCTTC.

The chain is built from TRBV18 and TRBJ1-2; D perhaps matches TRBD1 (5 bases). Germline CDR1 is KGHSH and CDR2 is LQKENI. V dropped 0 bases and J dropped 6 bases, with 20 bases sitting between them. This CDR3 has 17 amino acids. CDR3 sequence (DNA): TGTGCCAGCTCACCACCTGGGCAGGGTTTTCGGAAAAATGGCTACACCTTC. Translated, it gives CASSPPGQGFRKNGYTF.

J is TRBJ2-3 and V is TRBV18; 11 bases map to TRBD2. Per the germline V gene, CDR1 is KGHSH and CDR2 is LQKENI. V lost 6 bases to trimming and J lost 2 bases; unmatched junction nucleotides: 4. The CDR3 sequence is 15 residues long. In nucleotides, the CDR3 is TGTGCCAGCTCCCCGACTAGCGGGGCCACAGATACGCAGTATTTT. This encodes CASSPTSGATDTQYF. Full variable domain (remainder filled in from reference TRBV18 and TRBJ2-3): NAGVMQNPRHLVRRRGQEARLRCSPMKGHSHVYWYRQLPEEGLKFMVYLQKENIIDESGMPKERFSAEFPKEGPSILRIQQVVRGDSAAYFCASSPTSGATDTQYFGPGTRLTVL.

This chain uses TRBV18 with TRBJ2-3; no reliable D call. Trimming took off 2 bases at V and 6 bases at J, with 6 bases between the two ends. This CDR3 comprises 12 residues. Per germline, CDR1 KGHSH and CDR2 LQKENI. The CDR3 region has the DNA TGTGCCAGCTCACCAGGGCCTGATACGCAGTATTTT. Translated, it gives CASSPGPDTQYF.

This clone occurred a few times. CDR3 residues: CASSRQLATDTQYF. The CDR3 bases are TGTGCCAGCAGCCGACAACTAGCGACAGATACGCAGTATTTT. The gene calls are TRBV14 and TRBJ2-3; TRBD2 matches 7 bases. V trimming: 4 bases; J trimming: 3 bases; junction bases outside the gene matches: 4. Germline CDR1 and CDR2: SGHDN and FVKESK. The CDR3 spans 14 residues.